This T cell receptor (beta chain) emerged from a study of T-cell reconstitution after alpha-beta-depleted transplantation in children. Unique molecular identifiers tagged the TCRbeta library. MiXCR was run by TCRdb on the PCR reads, yielding one entry per CDR3 protein. The sample contains around 500,000 distinct CDR3 sequences, roughly an eighth of which appear only once. The CDR3 sequence is 12 residues long. CDR1 is KGHSH, CDR2 LQKENI, per germline. Trimming shortened V by 2 bases and J by 5 bases, and 7 bases separated the two germline ends. This chain links TRBV18 with TRBJ2-7; D remains unclear. Sequences were derived from PBMCs from the stem cell graft donor, sampled from the stem cell graft. The origin of this receptor is a human donor who donated a stem cell graft to a child with combined immunodeficiency. This CDR3 reads CASSPGVHEQYF. The CDR3 nucleotides are TGTGCCAGCTCACCAGGGGTGCACGAGCAGTACTTC.